This T cell receptor (beta chain) was profiled in a study of Ad26.COV2.S vaccination and SARS-CoV-2 variants. On the study more broadly: Into the muscle, Ad26.COV2.S was dosed once or twice, 56 days apart. Study-wide results and caveats: Placebo recipients had lower spike-specific TCR breadth than vaccine recipients.

Turning to this clone: Its antigen is currently unknown.

Germline CDR1 and CDR2: SGHNT and YYREEE (reference sequence). J gave up 5 bases and V 3 bases, and 10 bases lay outside the gene matches. CDR3 length equals 16 residues. Stated treatment: about 20 received Ad26.COV2.S at low or high dose, single or two shots; 5 received placebo; per-sample allocation not given. Specimen acquisition occurred on day 63 following the initial vaccine or placebo injection. It was Wuhan-strain SARS-CoV-2 spike that the Ad26 vaccine vector expressed. Measured with immunoSEQ multiplex PCR; TCRdb has only the in-frame clones, and not every one. The sample carries about 410,000 clones, 70% to 90% recorded once.

The J gene is TRBJ2-2, the V gene TRBV5-4; 7 positions match TRBD2. The material was peripheral blood, obtained in a trial of Ad26.COV2.S vaccine versus placebo. The sequence came from a person between 18 and 60 years old who received the Ad26.COV2.S COVID-19 vaccine or a placebo. Written as DNA, the CDR3 is TGTGCCAGCAGCTATGGCCGTCGGGGGGAGACCGGGGAGCTGTTTTTT. Amino acids: CASSYGRRGETGELFF.